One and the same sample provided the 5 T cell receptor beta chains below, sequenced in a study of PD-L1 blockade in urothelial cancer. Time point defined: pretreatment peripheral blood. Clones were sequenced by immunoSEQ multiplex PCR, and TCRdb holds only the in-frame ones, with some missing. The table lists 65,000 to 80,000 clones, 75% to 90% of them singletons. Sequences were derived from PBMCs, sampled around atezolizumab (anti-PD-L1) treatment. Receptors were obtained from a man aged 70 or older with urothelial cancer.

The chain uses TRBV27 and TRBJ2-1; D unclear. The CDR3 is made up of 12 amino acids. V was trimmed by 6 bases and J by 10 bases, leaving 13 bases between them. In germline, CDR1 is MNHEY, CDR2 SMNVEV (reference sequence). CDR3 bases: TGTGCCAGCAGACGCTCAGGATACGAGCAGTTCTTC. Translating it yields CASRRSGYEQFF.

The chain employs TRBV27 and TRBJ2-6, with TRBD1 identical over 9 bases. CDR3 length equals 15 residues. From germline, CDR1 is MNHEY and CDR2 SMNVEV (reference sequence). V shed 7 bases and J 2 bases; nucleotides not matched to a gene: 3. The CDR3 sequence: CASTRQGAGANVLTF. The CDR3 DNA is TGTGCCAGCACCAGACAGGGGGCTGGGGCCAACGTCCTGACTTTC.

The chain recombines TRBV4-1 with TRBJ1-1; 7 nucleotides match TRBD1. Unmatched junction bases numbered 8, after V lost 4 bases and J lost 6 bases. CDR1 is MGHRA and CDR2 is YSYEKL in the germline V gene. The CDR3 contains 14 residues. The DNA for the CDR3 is TGCGCCAGCAGCCTACAGGGGCCGGGGGCTGAAGCTTTCTTT. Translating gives CASSLQGPGAEAFF.

The CDR3 reads CASSVGGTPQETQYF. As DNA, the CDR3 is TGCGCCAGCAGCGTGGGCGGGACCCCGCAAGAGACCCAGTACTTC. V usage is TRBV5-1 and J usage is TRBJ2-5; D might be TRBD2 (6 bases). V lost 4 bases and J 2 bases, leaving 15 bases between the germline ends. CDR1 and CDR2 (germline): SGHRS, YFSETQ. The CDR3 covers 15 residues.

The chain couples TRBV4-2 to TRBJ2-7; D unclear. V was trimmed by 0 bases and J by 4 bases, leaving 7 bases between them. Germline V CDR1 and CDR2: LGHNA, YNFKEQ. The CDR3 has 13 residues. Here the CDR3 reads CASSQDKEYEQYF. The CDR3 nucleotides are TGTGCCAGCAGCCAAGATAAGGAGTACGAGCAGTACTTC.